This T cell receptor beta chain emerged from a study of identical twins. MiXCR, run by TCRdb on the 5' RACE reads, gives a single entry per CDR3 protein. Seen here are 1.5 million to 2 million distinct CDR3 sequences, roughly 35% observed once, and the top ten hold more than 0.25%. This receptor was taken from a newborn girl in good health. Sequencing was carried out using cord blood.

CDR3 region: CSARDSRADTQYF. The CDR3 DNA is TGCAGTGCTAGAGATTCGAGGGCCGATACGCAGTATTTT. V usage is TRBV20-1 and J usage is TRBJ2-3, with D possibly matching TRBD2 (5 bases). The length of the CDR3 is 13 residues. Trimming removed 0 bases from V and 6 bases from J, with 10 bases in between. Per germline, CDR1 DFQATT and CDR2 SNEGSKA (reference sequence).